The 27 T cell receptor delta chains presented below share a single source sample, sequenced in a study of fetal and pediatric gammadelta thymocytes. TCRdb redid clone calling on the reads using CATT. The table records about 2,200 delta-chain clones, approximately 24% of them present only once. The material sequenced was non-Vgamma9Vdelta2 gamma-delta T cells from the thymus. Subset described: CD3+gammadeltaTCR+ thymocytes not co-expressing Vgamma9 and Vdelta2. Receptors were obtained from a child who underwent cardiac surgery and was recorded as healthy.

By its share, this clone is medium-sized. The gene calls are TRDV1 and TRDJ1; 8 nucleotides line up with TRDD3. Trimming at V came to 2 bases and at J to 0 bases, leaving 23 bases not matched to a gene. The germline V gene has CDR1 TSWWSYY and CDR2 QGS. The CDR3 runs to 22 residues. Written as DNA, the CDR3 is TGTGCTCTTGGGGAATGGTCTAGGGCTCCTACCTCACTGGGGGTTCACACCGATAAACTCATCTTT. It translates to CALGEWSRAPTSLGVHTDKLIF.

This clone is categorized as medium-sized. At the DNA level, this CDR3 is encoded by other sequences in the same sample as well. The rearrangement links TRDV1 to TRDJ1; TRDD2 is a possible D gene (5 bases). The CDR3 loop spans 17 amino acids. The V gene lost 1 base and the J gene lost 0 bases, with 15 bases spanning the gap. Germline CDR1 reads TSWWSYY; CDR2 reads QGS. The CDR3 loop is CALGERGPPSYTDKLIF. The CDR3 DNA reads as TGTGCTCTTGGGGAACGAGGACCCCCTTCGTACACCGATAAACTCATCTTT.

This clone is labeled as medium-sized. The chain recombines TRDV1 with TRDJ1; possibly TRDD2 for D (6 bases). Between the trimmed V and J ends, which lost 6 bases and 9 bases, there was a span of 26 bases. The CDR3 has 16 residues. Germline CDR1 is TSWWSYY and CDR2 is QGS. Here the CDR3 DNA reads TGTGCTCTTGGAATGGGCCACCTTCCCCCTACGGGCCAACTCATCTTT. Protein sequence: CALGMGHLPPTGQLIF.

Concerning this clone: A much more abundant neighbour one base away suggests this may be a read error. The V call is TRDV1, the J call TRDJ1; 8 positions agree with TRDD3. V shed 1 base and J 2 bases; nucleotides not matched to a gene: 6. Germline assignment: CDR1 TSWWSYY and CDR2 QGS. The CDR3 runs to 16 residues. The CDR3 region has the DNA TGTGCTCTTGGGGAACGCCGGGGATACACTACCGATAAACTCATCTTT. Translation: CALGERRGYTTDKLIF.

Judged by abundance, this clone is medium-sized. The chain employs TRDV1 and TRDJ1; 13 nucleotides agree with TRDD3. There are 21 residues in the CDR3. Trimming removed 4 bases from V and 4 bases from J; junction bases left unmatched: 21. Per germline, CDR1 TSWWSYY and CDR2 QGS. The CDR3 spells CALGGPLPKVLGDTIDDKLIF. The CDR3 bases are TGTGCTCTTGGGGGCCCCCTTCCTAAGGTACTGGGGGATACGATCGACGATAAACTCATCTTT.

By sample fraction, this clone is large (0.1 to 1%). The rearrangement links TRDV1 to TRDJ1, with TRDD3 identical over 10 bases. Germline CDR1 and CDR2: TSWWSYY and QGS. V dropped 1 base and J dropped 6; count of bases not matched to a gene: 23. The CDR3 consists of 21 residues. CDR3 protein: CALGEHAVFLKMGDTGHKLIF. CDR3 bases: TGTGCTCTTGGGGAACATGCCGTCTTTCTTAAGATGGGGGATACAGGCCATAAACTCATCTTT.

This sequence joins TRDV1 and TRDJ3; 12 nucleotides agree with TRDD3. The junction had 25 bases not matched to a gene; V was cut back by 1 base and J by 3 bases. Germline-derived CDR1 and CDR2 are TSWWSYY and QGS. CDR3 length equals 26 residues. DNA of the CDR3: TGTGCTCTTGGGGAACCCTCGGGGGTAGGGGTACTGGGGGATACTGAGTCCCTCTGGGACACCCGACAGATGTTTTTC. Translated, it gives CALGEPSGVGVLGDTESLWDTRQMFF.

Notes on this clone: A much more abundant neighbour one base away suggests this may be a read error. The J gene is TRDJ1, the V gene TRDV1; 10 nucleotides line up with TRDD3. The germline gives CDR1 TSWWSYY, CDR2 QGS. The CDR3 is 18 amino acids. Here the CDR3 reads CALGGGFSGDTNTDKIIF. CDR3 DNA sequence: TGTGCTCTTGGTGGGGGGTTTTCGGGGGATACGAACACCGATAAAATCATCTTT.

Relative to its sample, this clone is large. The chain links TRDV1 to TRDJ1; 7 bases fit TRDD3. Germline lookup yields CDR1 TSWWSYY and CDR2 QGS. With V trimmed by 5 bases and J by 9 bases, 18 bases remained unmatched. The CDR3 consists of 16 residues. CDR3 sequence: CALGSPILWGEWELIF. In DNA form, the CDR3 reads TGTGCTCTTGGGAGTCCTATTCTCTGGGGGGAGTGGGAACTCATCTTT.

Judged by abundance, this clone is medium-sized (0.01 to 0.1%). The same CDR3 can be traced to other DNA sequences in this sample. This chain links TRDV1 with TRDJ1; TRDD3 matches 12 bases. The length of the CDR3 is 21 residues. Germline V gives CDR1 TSWWSYY, CDR2 QGS. The junction had 16 bases not matched to a gene; V was cut back by 1 base and J by 1 base. The CDR3 bases are TGTGCTCTTGGGGAACCCCTCGCTTACTGGGGGATACCCCGGGTCACCGATAAACTCATCTTT. Protein sequence: CALGEPLAYWGIPRVTDKLIF.

For this clone: Other DNA sequences in this specimen translate into the identical CDR3. The V gene is TRDV2, the J gene TRDJ1; the D call may be TRDD2 or TRDD3 (7 bases each). V was clipped by 3 bases and J by 1 base, with 29 bases between them. The CDR3 has 20 residues. Germline CDR1 and CDR2: GEAIGNYY and EKD. CDR3 in amino acids: CACDFLPSTGVKFPTDKLIF. CDR3 DNA sequence: TGTGCCTGTGACTTCCTACCCAGTACTGGGGTAAAGTTTCCCACCGATAAACTCATCTTT.

This clone was observed a few times. The J gene is TRDJ1, the V gene TRDV1, with 11 bases fitting TRDD3. The CDR3 contains 23 residues. With 1 base clipped from V and 7 bases from J, the junction kept 29 bases outside the gene matches. Germline CDR1 is TSWWSYY and CDR2 is QGS. CDR3 nucleotide sequence: TGTGCTCTTGGGGAACGGTTGAAGATTCCTACGCCCTCGGGGTGGGGGATACGCCCTAAACTCATCTTT. Amino acid sequence: CALGERLKIPTPSGWGIRPKLIF.

This clone is medium-sized within its sample. The chain employs TRDV1 and TRDJ1, with unresolved D. Trimming stripped 4 bases from V and 1 base from J, with 31 bases between. The CDR3 covers 21 residues. Germline CDR1 TSWWSYY, CDR2 QGS. CDR3 amino acids: CALGGFVPHYSLGGPTDKLIF. The CDR3 region has the DNA TGTGCTCTTGGGGGATTTGTCCCCCACTACTCCCTTGGAGGGCCCACCGATAAACTCATCTTT.

This sequence joins TRDV3 and TRDJ1; D possibly corresponds to TRDD3 (7 bases). The germline CDR1 and CDR2 sequences are TVYSNPD and GDNSRS (reference sequence). The V end was cut by 2 bases, the J end by 0 bases, with 37 bases between. CDR3 length: 22 amino acids. In nucleotides, the CDR3 is TGTGCCTTTGTATGGTGGGGGAGCGAACATTTCCTATATCGCGCGTACACCGATAAACTCATCTTT. Its translation is CAFVWWGSEHFLYRAYTDKLIF.

In the case of this clone: Other DNA sequences in this sample translate to the same CDR3. The chain recombines TRDV1 with TRDJ1, with a weak D call TRDD2 (5 bases). Trimming took off 3 bases at V and 0 bases at J, with 26 bases between the two ends. The CDR3 is made up of 20 amino acids. In germline, CDR1 is TSWWSYY, CDR2 QGS. The CDR3 DNA reads TGTGCTCTTGGGGAGCTAAGCTCCCTACGTGGTACCTCGTACACCGATAAACTCATCTTT. It encodes CALGELSSLRGTSYTDKLIF.

In regard to this clone: One base away lies a much larger clone, so this may be a sequencing read error. The chain recombines TRDV1 with TRDJ1; TRDD3 matches 10 bases. This CDR3 comprises 21 residues. The germline V gene encodes CDR1 TSWWSYY and CDR2 QGS. The V and J ends lost 4 bases and 7 bases, in that order; junction bases with no gene match: 27. CDR3 protein: CALGGLAASRLGDCKGTKLIF. CDR3 sequence (DNA): TGTGCTCTTGGGGGACTGGCGGCCTCGAGACTGGGGGATTGTAAGGGAACTAAACTCATCTTT.

Judged by abundance, this clone is medium-sized (0.01 to 0.1%). The chain joins TRDV1 to TRDJ1; 13 bases align to TRDD3. This CDR3 spans 24 amino acids. J lost 1 base, V lost 0 bases, and 23 bases had no gene match. CDR1 is TSWWSYY and CDR2 is QGS in the germline V gene. The CDR3 loop is CALGELRWLPPTGGYEGATDKLIF. The CDR3 DNA reads TGTGCTCTTGGGGAACTGAGGTGGCTTCCTCCTACTGGGGGATACGAGGGGGCCACCGATAAACTCATCTTT.

V and J are TRDV1 and TRDJ1, with a weak D call TRDD2 (7 bases). V lost 5 bases and J lost 1, with 26 bases in between. The CDR3 sequence is 19 residues long. CDR1 and CDR2 from the germline V gene are TSWWSYY and QGS. The CDR3 sequence is CALGNFLLIGLGGTDKLIF. The DNA of the CDR3 is TGTGCTCTTGGGAATTTCCTACTTATAGGACTGGGAGGCACCGATAAACTCATCTTT.

This clone was seen only a few times. This chain links TRDV1 with TRDJ1; D is undetermined. The CDR3 sequence is 17 residues long. CDR1 and CDR2 (germline): TSWWSYY, QGS. The germline V and J ends were trimmed by 0 bases and 4 bases, with 18 bases remaining between them. CDR3 amino acids: CALGELGSLDTFDKLIF. DNA for the CDR3: TGTGCTCTTGGGGAACTTGGGTCCCTCGACACCTTCGATAAACTCATCTTT.

In regard to this clone: This probably arose from a read error, given a far larger clone one base away. Other nucleotide sequences from this sample produce the same CDR3. The rearrangement uses TRDV1 and TRDJ1; TRDD3 matches 11 bases. Germline V gene lookup returns CDR1 TSWWSYY and CDR2 QGS. With 5 bases clipped from V and 4 bases from J, the junction kept 15 bases outside the gene matches. The CDR3 contains 18 residues. The CDR3 region is CALGTHSRSTGGYDKLIF. Here the CDR3 DNA reads TGTGCTCTTGGGACACACTCTCGTAGTACTGGGGGATACGATAAACTCATCTTT.

V gene TRDV1 combines with J gene TRDJ1, with 12 bases lining up with TRDD3. The ends lost 1 base at V and 0 bases at J; junction bases unmatched: 24. Germline CDR1 is TSWWSYY and CDR2 is QGS. This CDR3 has 24 residues. CDR3 bases: TGTGCTCTTGGGGAACGAGCTAGAAAGGTACTGGGGGATACATCGGCCAGTTACACCGATAAACTCATCTTT. This translates into CALGERARKVLGDTSASYTDKLIF.

This clone is termed medium-sized. Additional DNA sequences in this sample encode the identical CDR3. This chain joins TRDV1 and TRDJ1; 9 nucleotides line up with TRDD3. V dropped 1 base and J dropped 2; count of bases not matched to a gene: 8. Germline-derived CDR1 and CDR2 are TSWWSYY and QGS. The CDR3 loop spans 17 amino acids. The CDR3 reads CALGERWGYGWTDKLIF. In DNA, the CDR3 is TGTGCTCTTGGGGAACGGTGGGGATACGGTTGGACCGATAAACTCATCTTT.

As to this clone: With a much larger clone just one base away, this may be a read error. This sequence joins TRAV29/DV5 and TRDJ1; 12 bases are a match to TRDD3. Germline CDR1 is NSMFDY and CDR2 is ISSIKDK. The length of the CDR3 is 24 residues. The CDR3 sequence is CATSHPFPLLKLGDTRGHTDKLIF. The CDR3 nucleotides read TGTGCAACAAGCCATCCTTTTCCTCTTTTGAAGCTGGGGGATACGCGAGGCCACACCGATAAACTCATCTTT.

To note about this clone: Just one base apart from a much larger clone, this may be a read error. The V call is TRDV1, the J call TRDJ1; D possibly corresponds to TRDD2 (6 bases). V lost 3 bases to trimming and J lost 0 bases, with 20 bases between them. This CDR3 is built from 18 residues. Germline CDR1 is TSWWSYY and CDR2 is QGS. The CDR3 reads CALGDTRSSLYYTDKLIF. For the CDR3, the DNA is TGTGCTCTTGGGGATACTCGGTCTTCCTTATATTACACCGATAAACTCATCTTT.

By frequency in the sample, this clone is medium-sized. The chain has TRDV1 and TRDJ4; D remains ambiguous. Germline values: CDR1 TSWWSYY, CDR2 QGS. Trimming removed 5 bases from V and 3 bases from J, with 16 bases in between. The CDR3 has 14 residues. CDR3: CALGSTHIQGPLIF. CDR3 sequence (DNA): TGTGCTCTTGGGTCCACGCACATACAGGGACCCCTGATCTTT.

By frequency in the sample, this clone is medium-sized. The chain uses TRDV1 and TRDJ1; TRDD2 or TRDD3 may be the D gene (9 bases each). Trimming took off 2 bases at V and 0 bases at J, with 46 bases between the two ends. The CDR3 runs 27 residues. Germline V gives CDR1 TSWWSYY, CDR2 QGS. Here the CDR3 DNA reads TGTGCTCTTGGGGAAGGCCTTCCTACCAGATTATCTGGCCCTGACTGGGGGAACTCCGCCGACACCGATAAACTCATCTTT. Translating it yields CALGEGLPTRLSGPDWGNSADTDKLIF.

The chain recombines TRDV1 with TRDJ1; D might be TRDD3 (6 bases). In germline, CDR1 is TSWWSYY, CDR2 QGS. The CDR3 sequence is 17 residues long. The V end was cut by 2 bases, the J end by 0 bases, with 16 bases between. The CDR3 nucleotides read TGTGCTCTTGGGGAATTTGTGGTGGGGGCGTACACCGATAAACTCATCTTT. Translating gives CALGEFVVGAYTDKLIF.